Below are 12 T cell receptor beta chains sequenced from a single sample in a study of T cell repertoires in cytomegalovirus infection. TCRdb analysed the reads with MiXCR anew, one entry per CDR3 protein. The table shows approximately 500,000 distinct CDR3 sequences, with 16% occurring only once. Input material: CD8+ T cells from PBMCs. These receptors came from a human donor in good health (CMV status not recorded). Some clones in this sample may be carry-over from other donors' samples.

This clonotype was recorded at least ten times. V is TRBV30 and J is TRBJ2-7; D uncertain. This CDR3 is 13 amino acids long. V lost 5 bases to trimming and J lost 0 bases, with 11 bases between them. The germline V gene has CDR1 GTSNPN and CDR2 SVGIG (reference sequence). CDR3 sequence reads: CAWADISSYEQYF. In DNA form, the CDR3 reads TGTGCCTGGGCCGATATTAGCTCCTACGAGCAGTACTTC.

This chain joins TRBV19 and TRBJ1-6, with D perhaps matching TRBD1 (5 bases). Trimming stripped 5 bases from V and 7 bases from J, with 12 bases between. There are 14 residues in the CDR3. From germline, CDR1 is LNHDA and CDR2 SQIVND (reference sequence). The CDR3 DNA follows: TGTGCCAGTAGTTCGTCCTGGGGGAATTCACCCCTCCACTTT. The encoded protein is CASSSSWGNSPLHF.

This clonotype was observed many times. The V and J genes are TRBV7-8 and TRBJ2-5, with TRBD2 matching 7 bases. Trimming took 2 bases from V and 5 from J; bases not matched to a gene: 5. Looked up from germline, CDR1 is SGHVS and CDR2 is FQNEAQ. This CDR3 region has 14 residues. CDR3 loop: CASSLRTSVETQYF. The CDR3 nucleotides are TGTGCCAGCAGCTTAAGGACTAGTGTGGAGACCCAGTACTTC.

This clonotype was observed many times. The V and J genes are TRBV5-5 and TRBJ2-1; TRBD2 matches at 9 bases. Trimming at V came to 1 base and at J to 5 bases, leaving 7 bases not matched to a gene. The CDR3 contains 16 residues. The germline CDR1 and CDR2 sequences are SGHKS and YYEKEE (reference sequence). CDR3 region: CASSLRRGGANNEQFF. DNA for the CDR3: TGTGCCAGCAGCTTGAGGCGGGGGGGCGCCAACAATGAGCAGTTCTTC.

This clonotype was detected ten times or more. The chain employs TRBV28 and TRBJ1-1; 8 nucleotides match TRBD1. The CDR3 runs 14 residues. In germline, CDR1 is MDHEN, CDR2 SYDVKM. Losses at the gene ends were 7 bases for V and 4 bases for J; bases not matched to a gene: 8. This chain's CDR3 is CASNLLTGGTEAFF. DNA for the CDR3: TGTGCCAGCAATCTCCTCACAGGGGGCACTGAAGCTTTCTTT.

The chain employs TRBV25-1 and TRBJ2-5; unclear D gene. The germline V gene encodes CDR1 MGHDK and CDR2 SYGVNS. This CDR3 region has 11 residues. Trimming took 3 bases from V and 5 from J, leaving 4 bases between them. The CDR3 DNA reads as TGTGCCAGCAGTGAGGGCGAGACCCAGTACTTC. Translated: CASSEGETQYF.

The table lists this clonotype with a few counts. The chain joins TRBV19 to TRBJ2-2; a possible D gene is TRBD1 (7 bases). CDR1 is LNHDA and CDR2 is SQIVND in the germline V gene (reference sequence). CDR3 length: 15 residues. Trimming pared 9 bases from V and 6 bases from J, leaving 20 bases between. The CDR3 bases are TGTGCCAGCAGGGGGACCATGGGACTTCCCGGGGAGCTGTTTTTT. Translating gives CASRGTMGLPGELFF.

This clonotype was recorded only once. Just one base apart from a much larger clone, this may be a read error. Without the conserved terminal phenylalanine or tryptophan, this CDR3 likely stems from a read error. Written as DNA, the CDR3 is TGTGCCAGCAAGGGGTCCGGACAGGGGTTCCCCTACGAGCAGTACTTA. Its translation: CASKGSGQGFPYEQYL. V gene TRBV2 combines with J gene TRBJ2-7; 9 bases agree with TRBD1. The V gene's germline CDR1 is SNHLY and CDR2 FYNNEI. After removal of 7 bases from V and 2 bases from J, the junction contained 12 bases not matched to a gene. The CDR3 is 16 residues long.

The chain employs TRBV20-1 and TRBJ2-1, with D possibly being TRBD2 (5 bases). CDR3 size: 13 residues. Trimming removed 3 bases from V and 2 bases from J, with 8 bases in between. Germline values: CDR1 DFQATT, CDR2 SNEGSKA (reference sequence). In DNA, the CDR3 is TGCAGTGCTAGGGAGCGGACCTACAATGAGCAGTTCTTC. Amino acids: CSARERTYNEQFF.

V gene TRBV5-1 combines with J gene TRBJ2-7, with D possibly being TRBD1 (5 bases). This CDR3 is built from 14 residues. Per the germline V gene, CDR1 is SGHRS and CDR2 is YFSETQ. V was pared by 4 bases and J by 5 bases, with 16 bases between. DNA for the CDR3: TGCGCCAGCAGCCCGGAAGGGGTAACTGACGAGCAGTACTTC. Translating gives CASSPEGVTDEQYF. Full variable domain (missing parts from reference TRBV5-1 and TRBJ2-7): KAGVTQTPRYLIKTRGQQVTLSCSPISGHRSVSWYQQTPGQGLQFLFEYFSETQRNKGNFPGRFSGRQFSNSRSEMNVSTLELGDSALYLCASSPEGVTDEQYFGPGTRLTVT.

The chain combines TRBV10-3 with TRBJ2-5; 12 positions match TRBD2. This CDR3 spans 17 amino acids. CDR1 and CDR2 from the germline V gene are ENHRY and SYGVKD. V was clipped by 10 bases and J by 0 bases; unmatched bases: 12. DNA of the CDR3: TGTGCCAAGCTAACCCAAGGACTAGCGGGACACCAAGAGACCCAGTACTTC. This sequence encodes CAKLTQGLAGHQETQYF.

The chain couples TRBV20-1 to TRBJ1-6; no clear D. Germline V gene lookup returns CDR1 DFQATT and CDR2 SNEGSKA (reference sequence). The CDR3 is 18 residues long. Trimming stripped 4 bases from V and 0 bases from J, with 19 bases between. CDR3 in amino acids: CSAINWASSNSYNSPLHF. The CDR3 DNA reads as TGCAGTGCTATAAATTGGGCCTCTTCCAACTCCTATAATTCACCCCTCCACTTT.